These 8 T cell receptor beta chains originate from one sample sequenced in a study of blood T cell repertoires in COVID-19. The method was immunoSEQ multiplex PCR; TCRdb's version includes in-frame clones alone and lacks a portion of them. The data show approximately 110,000 clones, about 82% seen once. Sequencing used peripheral blood. These receptors originate from a human donor in a cohort sampled during active COVID-19.

The chain employs TRBV5-1 and TRBJ2-5, with TRBD2 identical over 9 bases. The CDR3 is made up of 16 amino acids. Germline CDR1 is SGHRS and CDR2 is YFSETQ. V gave up 0 bases and J gave up 5 bases; unmatched junction bases: 8. Written as DNA, the CDR3 is TGCGCCAGCAGCTTGGGGCGGGAGGGCCCTCGGGAGACCCAGTACTTC. It yields the protein CASSLGREGPRETQYF. Variable domain in full (rest from reference TRBV5-1 and TRBJ2-5): KAGVTQTPRYLIKTRGQQVTLSCSPISGHRSVSWYQQTPGQGLQFLFEYFSETQRNKGNFPGRFSGRQFSNSRSEMNVSTLELGDSALYLCASSLGREGPRETQYFGPGTRLLVL.

This clone was counted a single time. The J gene is TRBJ2-2, the V gene TRBV11-2, with D perhaps TRBD2 (6 bases). V was clipped by 1 base and J by 1 base, with 13 bases between them. This CDR3 comprises 17 residues. Germline CDR1 and CDR2: SGHAT and FQNNGV. CDR3 sequence: CASSLVGGVGNTGELFF. DNA of the CDR3: TGTGCCAGCAGCTTAGTTGGAGGGGTAGGGAACACCGGGGAGCTGTTTTTT.

V gene TRBV5-1 combines with J gene TRBJ1-2, with no clear D. This CDR3 comprises 12 residues. Per the germline V gene, CDR1 is SGHRS and CDR2 is YFSETQ. V shed 4 bases and J shed 6 bases, with 10 bases lying between them. The CDR3 nucleotides read TGCGCCAGCAGCCTAACAGCGGATGGCTACACCTTC. This translates into CASSLTADGYTF.

The chain links TRBV3-1 (or the pseudogene TRBV3-2) to TRBJ1-1, with D possibly being TRBD1 (6 bases). Per germline, CDR1 LGHDT and CDR2 YNNKEL (reference sequence). Trimming pared 6 bases from V and 1 base from J, leaving 9 bases between. This CDR3 has 13 amino acids. The CDR3 loop reads CASRETGNTEAFF. CDR3 DNA sequence: TGTGCCAGCAGAGAGACAGGGAACACTGAAGCTTTCTTT.

The chain has TRBV12-3 or TRBV12-4 and TRBJ2-1, with no clear D. The V end was cut by 6 bases, the J end by 3 bases, with 6 bases between. The CDR3 runs to 12 residues. In DNA, the CDR3 is TGTGCCAGCAGCAGGAACTACAATGAGCAGTTCTTC. Its protein is CASSRNYNEQFF.

The chain joins TRBV7-9 to TRBJ2-1, with 14 bases lining up with TRBD2. The V segment lost 4 bases and the J segment 15 bases; nucleotides outside the gene matches: 8. The CDR3 spans 14 residues. From germline, CDR1 is SEHNR and CDR2 FQNEAQ (reference sequence). This chain's CDR3 is CASSSGLAGEIWFF. CDR3 sequence (DNA): TGTGCCAGCAGCTCGGGACTAGCGGGAGAAATATGGTTCTTC.

This clone has more than one count but fewer than ten. The chain links TRBV5-1 to TRBJ1-1, with D tentatively TRBD1 (6 bases). Between the trimmed V and J ends, which lost 7 bases and 2 bases, there was a span of 12 bases. The CDR3 has 13 amino acids. The germline gives CDR1 SGHRS, CDR2 YFSETQ. The chain's CDR3 is CASDLTGNTEAFF. CDR3 bases: TGCGCCAGCGACCTGACAGGTAACACTGAAGCTTTCTTT.

This rearrangement joins TRBV5-1 to TRBJ2-7, with 7 positions matching TRBD2. The length of the CDR3 is 17 residues. Trimming cost V 1 base and J 2 bases; bases outside gene matches: 12. Germline V gene data show CDR1 as SGHRS and CDR2 as YFSETQ. CDR3 bases: TGCGCCAGCAGCTTGACCACACCCTCCGGGACTACCTACGAGCAGTACTTC. Protein sequence: CASSLTTPSGTTYEQYF.